One T cell receptor (beta chain) is described in this entry. This specimen belongs to a study of blood T cell repertoires in COVID-19. V shed 7 bases and J shed 4 bases, with 13 bases lying between them. Germline-derived CDR1 and CDR2 are GTSNPN and SVGIG (reference sequence). The CDR3 spans 12 residues. Which cohort a participant joined came from the clinical history participants gave. Original handling: Estimated nucleated cell counts came from reference gene primer amplification. The protocol was immunoSEQ multiplex PCR, while the TCRdb copy is restricted to in-frame clones and leaves out a portion. The DNA was the basis for D and trimming; V, J and clone size are from that table. The sample carries 430,000 or so clones, around 89% recorded once.

The receptor was derived from a middle-aged woman who had recovered from COVID-19. The chain couples TRBV30 to TRBJ1-2; D gene unclear. The material sequenced was PBMCs or T cells enriched from blood (not recorded which). The DNA for the CDR3 is TGTGCCTTTTTTTCCCCCCTCTATGGCTACACCTTC. Amino acid sequence: CAFFSPLYGYTF.